What follows are 16 T cell receptor beta chains derived from one specimen sequenced in a study of cytomegalovirus exposure and HLA in healthy donors. The PCR had 60 Vbeta and 13 Jbeta primers. Sequenced by immunoSEQ multiplex PCR; TCRdb stores in-frame clones only, minus some. The table has about 100,000 clones, more than 65% seen once. Specimen: PBMCs. The receptors originated from a woman under 30 in good health and CMV-seronegative.

This sequence joins TRBV7-3 and TRBJ2-2; TRBD2 aligns across 8 bases. CDR3 length equals 18 residues. The J segment lost 0 bases and the V segment lost 1 base, leaving 7 bases of the junction unmatched. The germline gives CDR1 SGHTA, CDR2 FQGTGA. Written as DNA, the CDR3 is TGTGCCAGCAGCTTAAAACCGGGACTAGGGACGAACACCGGGGAGCTGTTTTTT. Translating gives CASSLKPGLGTNTGELFF.

This clone was seen a single time. The V gene is TRBV20-1, the J gene TRBJ2-5; D unresolved. In germline, CDR1 is DFQATT, CDR2 SNEGSKA (reference sequence). V was trimmed by 4 bases and J by 2 bases, leaving 5 bases between them. The CDR3 is 11 amino acids. CDR3 amino acids: CSATRQETQYF. The CDR3 DNA is TGCAGTGCTACTAGGCAAGAGACCCAGTACTTC.

This clone was observed once. The V call is TRBV2, the J call TRBJ2-7; TRBD1 might be the D (5 bases). Germline assignment: CDR1 SNHLY and CDR2 FYNNEI. The CDR3 extends over 16 amino acids. The V gene lost 2 bases and the J gene lost 5 bases, with 19 bases spanning the gap. The CDR3 DNA follows: TGTGCCAGCAGTGAACTTGGAGTCCCCAGGGTAAACGAGCAGTACTTC. This translates into CASSELGVPRVNEQYF. Variable domain in full (rest from reference TRBV2 and TRBJ2-7): EPEVTQTPSHQVTQMGQEVILRCVPISNHLYFYWYRQILGQKVEFLVSFYNNEISEKSEIFDDQFSVERPDGSNFTLKIRSTKLEDSAMYFCASSELGVPRVNEQYFGPGTRLTVT.

The chain couples TRBV23-1 to TRBJ2-3; D is ambiguous. TRBV23-1 is assigned to the ORF class and has an uncertain function. The CDR3 loop spans 14 amino acids. Deletions cut 7 bases from V and 6 bases from J, with 17 bases between. CDR3 coding DNA: TGCGCCAGCAAGGCTAGGCCCCCGGAGGATACGCAGTATTTT. This sequence encodes CASKARPPEDTQYF.

The genes are TRBV7-9 and TRBJ1-1, with D unclear. The CDR3 is 13 residues long. Germline lookup yields CDR1 SEHNR and CDR2 FQNEAQ (reference sequence). The germline V and J ends were trimmed by 4 bases and 1 base, with 7 bases remaining between them. CDR3 region: CASSWAKNTEAFF. As DNA, the CDR3 is TGTGCCAGCAGCTGGGCAAAGAACACTGAAGCTTTCTTT.

This clone was picked up one time. The CDR3 loop is CASSEDRGWGETQYF. CDR3 DNA: TGTGCCAGCAGTGAAGACAGGGGTTGGGGAGAGACCCAGTACTTC. This sequence joins TRBV6-1 and TRBJ2-5; 7 bases align to TRBD1. The CDR3 sequence is 15 residues long. CDR1 and CDR2 from the germline V gene are MNHNS and SASEGT. V shed 1 base, J shed 4 bases, and the junction held 6 bases outside the gene matches.

The chain is built from TRBV5-4 and TRBJ2-7; TRBD1 might be the D (6 bases). Germline loops: CDR1 SGHNT, CDR2 YYREEE (reference sequence). CDR3 length: 14 residues. Trimming stripped 0 bases from V and 4 bases from J, with 11 bases between. CDR3 sequence reads: CASSLGQGIYEQYF. The CDR3 region has the DNA TGTGCCAGCAGCTTGGGGCAGGGGATTTACGAGCAGTACTTC.

In its sample, this clone was seen once. This rearrangement joins TRBV7-9 to TRBJ2-5; 8 bases align to TRBD1. Germline V lookup: CDR1 SEHNR, CDR2 FQNEAQ (reference sequence). J lost 1 base, V lost 6 bases, and 10 bases had no gene match. The CDR3 is 16 amino acids. The CDR3 DNA reads TGTGCCAGCAGTTACGATGGACAGGGAGGCCAAGAGACCCAGTACTTC. It encodes CASSYDGQGGQETQYF.

The table lists this clone with a few counts. This chain uses TRBV7-6 with TRBJ2-5; 8 positions agree with TRBD2. CDR1 and CDR2 (germline): SGHVS, FNYEAQ. There are 14 residues in the CDR3. V dropped 5 bases and J dropped 5; count of bases not matched to a gene: 7. DNA of the CDR3: TGTGCCAGCAGCCGGGGGGGACTCGGGGAGACCCAGTACTTC. Encoded protein: CASSRGGLGETQYF.

The chain recombines TRBV27 with TRBJ2-7; 8 bases match TRBD2. The V gene end was trimmed by 4 bases and the J gene end by 5 bases; junction bases not matched to a gene: 16. Germline CDR1 and CDR2: MNHEY and SMNVEV (reference sequence). This CDR3 has 17 residues. CDR3 nucleotide sequence: TGTGCCAGCAGTTCGCGTGGAAGTTCGGGGGGGCGCCACGAGCAGTACTTC. This encodes CASSSRGSSGGRHEQYF.

This chain joins TRBV15 and TRBJ1-4; 7 bases align to TRBD1. There are 15 residues in the CDR3. Losses at the gene ends were 3 bases for V and 6 bases for J; bases not matched to a gene: 7. Germline CDR1 reads LNHNV; CDR2 reads YYDKDF (reference sequence). CDR3 sequence reads: CATSRLGQADEKLFF. As DNA, the CDR3 is TGTGCCACCAGCAGGCTAGGACAGGCGGATGAAAAACTGTTTTTT.

The count of this clone is one. This chain joins TRBV7-9 and TRBJ2-7; 11 nucleotides match TRBD1. The CDR3 spans 14 residues. Germline V gene data show CDR1 as SEHNR and CDR2 as FQNEAQ (reference sequence). Trimming removed 4 bases from V and 7 bases from J; junction bases left unmatched: 6. CDR3 nucleotide sequence: TGTGCCAGCAGCTCCGGACAGGGGGCAGGGGAGCAGTACTTC. It translates to CASSSGQGAGEQYF.

In DNA form, the CDR3 reads TGTGCCAGCAGCTTAGGCCCGAACAGGGGCGAGCAGTACTTC. Amino acid sequence: CASSLGPNRGEQYF. The chain has TRBV11-2 and TRBJ2-7; TRBD1 agrees at 7 bases. J was trimmed by 6 bases and V by 1 base; bases with no gene match: 6. CDR3 size: 14 residues. Germline CDR1 and CDR2: SGHAT and FQNNGV.

The J gene is TRBJ2-7, the V gene TRBV4-2; 8 bases are a match to TRBD2. The V and J ends lost 1 base and 5 bases, in that order; junction bases with no gene match: 4. The CDR3 is 14 residues long. Per germline, CDR1 LGHNA and CDR2 YNFKEQ. CDR3 amino acids: CASSQVREGDEQYF. Here the CDR3 DNA reads TGTGCCAGCAGCCAAGTCCGGGAGGGGGACGAGCAGTACTTC.

The rearrangement links TRBV12-5 to TRBJ2-1; a possible D gene is TRBD2 (6 bases). The CDR3 is 16 residues long. Germline V CDR1 and CDR2: LGHNT, FRNRAP. The V and J ends lost 1 base and 4 bases respectively, with 14 bases between them. The CDR3 DNA reads TGTGCTAGTGGTTTGGGCGGGACTGCCACTTACAATGAGCAGTTCTTC. The encoded protein is CASGLGGTATYNEQFF.

V is TRBV11-3 and J is TRBJ1-1, with D unclear. V was trimmed by 1 base and J by 0 bases, leaving 9 bases between them. This CDR3 spans 15 amino acids. Germline V gene lookup returns CDR1 SGHNT and CDR2 YENEEA. CDR3 bases: TGTGCCAGCAGCTTAGGTGACATAGTGAACACTGAAGCTTTCTTT. Protein: CASSLGDIVNTEAFF.